Listed here are 3 T cell receptor beta chains from one sample, sequenced in a study of blood T cells in healthy people across ages (dated by TCRdb to about 2015). The protocol used for the library was 5' RACE. Sequencing instrument: Illumina HiSeq 2500. A second roughly 7 to 12 cycle PCR used a sample-barcoded 5' primer and a J-beta primer mix. TCRdb reprocessed the public reads (quality trimming at Q25 with fastp, clone calling with MiXCR) and kept in-frame beta chains. Identical CDR3 proteins give one entry, which carries the most common genes and DNA. The sample includes hundreds of thousands of distinct CDR3 sequences, with 25% observed a single time. The ten largest clones add up to more than 8.5% of the sample. This sample was also put to use in a study of T cells of mothers and their children.

The sample was blood. These receptors were collected from a boy between 10 and 17 years old in good health.

This chain uses TRBV20-1 with TRBJ2-5; 7 bases map to TRBD1. The better agreement between TRBJ2-1 and the DNA end casts doubt on the J call. From germline, CDR1 is DFQATT and CDR2 SNEGSKA (reference sequence). The CDR3 is made up of 15 amino acids. CDR3 amino acids: CSARRQGSLHNEQFF. CDR3 DNA sequence: TGCAGTGCCCGACGACAGGGATCCTTACACAATGAGCAGTTCTTC.

This clonotype was found a few times. The rearrangement links TRBV2 to TRBJ2-1, with 15 positions matching TRBD2. The junction had 3 bases not matched to a gene; V was cut back by 8 bases and J by 4 bases. The CDR3 loop spans 15 amino acids. CDR1 and CDR2 (germline): SNHLY, FYNNEI. The CDR3 bases are TGTGCCAGCGGGACTAGCGGGAGGCCGTACAATGAGCAGTTCTTC. Translation: CASGTSGRPYNEQFF.

V is TRBV9 and J is TRBJ2-3; D is uncertain. The length of the CDR3 is 14 residues. V was cut by 3 bases and J by 0 bases, with 8 bases left in between. Looked up from germline, CDR1 is SGDLS and CDR2 is YYNGEE. CDR3 protein: CASSEDGSTDTQYF. DNA for the CDR3: TGTGCCAGCAGCGAGGATGGGAGCACAGATACGCAGTATTTT.